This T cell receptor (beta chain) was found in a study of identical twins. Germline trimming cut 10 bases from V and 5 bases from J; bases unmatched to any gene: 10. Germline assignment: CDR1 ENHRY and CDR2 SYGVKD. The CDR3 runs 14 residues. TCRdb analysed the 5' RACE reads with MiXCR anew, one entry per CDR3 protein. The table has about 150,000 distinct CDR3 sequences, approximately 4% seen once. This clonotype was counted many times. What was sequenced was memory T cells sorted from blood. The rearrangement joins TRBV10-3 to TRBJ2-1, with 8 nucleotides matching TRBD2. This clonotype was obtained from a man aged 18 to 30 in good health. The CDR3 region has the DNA TGTGCCACCAACCCTACGGGGGGGAACAATGAGCAGTTCTTC. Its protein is CATNPTGGNNEQFF.